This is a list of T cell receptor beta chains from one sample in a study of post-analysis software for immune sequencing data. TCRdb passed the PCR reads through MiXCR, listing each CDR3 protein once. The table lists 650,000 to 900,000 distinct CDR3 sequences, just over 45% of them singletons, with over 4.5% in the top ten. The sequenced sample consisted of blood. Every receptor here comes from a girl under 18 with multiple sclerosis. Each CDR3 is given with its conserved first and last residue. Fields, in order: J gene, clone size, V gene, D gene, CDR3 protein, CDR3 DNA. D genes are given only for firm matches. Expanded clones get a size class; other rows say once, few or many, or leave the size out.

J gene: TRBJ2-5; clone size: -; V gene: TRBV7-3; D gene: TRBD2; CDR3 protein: CASSLMTSGPQETQYF; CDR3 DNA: TGTGCCAGCAGCTTAATGACTAGCGGCCCCCAAGAGACCCAGTACTTC
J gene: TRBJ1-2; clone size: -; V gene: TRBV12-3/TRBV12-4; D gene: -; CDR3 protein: CASSLGKGFGYTF; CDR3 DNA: TGTGCCAGCAGTTTAGGGAAGGGCTTTGGCTACACCTTC
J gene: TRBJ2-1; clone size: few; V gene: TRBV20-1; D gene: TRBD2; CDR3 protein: CSARDMLAGNGQFF; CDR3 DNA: TGCAGTGCTAGAGATATGCTAGCGGGTAATGGGCAGTTCTTC
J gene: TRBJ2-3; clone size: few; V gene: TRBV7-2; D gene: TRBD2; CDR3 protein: CASSLARGAASTDTQYF; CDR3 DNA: TGTGCCAGCAGCTTAGCGCGGGGGGCGGCCAGCACAGATACGCAGTATTTT
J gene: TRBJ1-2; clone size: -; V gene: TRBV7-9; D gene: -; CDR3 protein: CASSHPGRADGYTF; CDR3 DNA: TGTGCCAGCAGCCACCCTGGGAGGGCGGATGGCTACACCTTC
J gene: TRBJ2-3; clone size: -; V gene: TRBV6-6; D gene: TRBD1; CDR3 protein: CASREQGAADTQYF; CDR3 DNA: TGTGCCAGCAGGGAGCAGGGGGCTGCAGATACGCAGTATTTT
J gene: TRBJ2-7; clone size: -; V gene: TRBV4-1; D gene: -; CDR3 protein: CASSLASEGLFYEQYF; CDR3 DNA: TGCGCCAGCAGCCTAGCGTCGGAGGGACTTTTCTACGAGCAGTACTTC
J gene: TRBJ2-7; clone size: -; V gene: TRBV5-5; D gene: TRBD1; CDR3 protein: CASSRAGTGNGYEQYF; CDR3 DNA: TGTGCCAGCAGCAGAGCCGGGACAGGGAATGGCTACGAGCAGTACTTC
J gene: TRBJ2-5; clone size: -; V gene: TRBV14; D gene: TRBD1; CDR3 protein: CASSERDREETQYF; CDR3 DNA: TGCGCCAGCTCCGAAAGGGACAGGGAAGAGACCCAGTACTTC
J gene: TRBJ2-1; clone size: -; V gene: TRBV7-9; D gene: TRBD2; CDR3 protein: CASTSSGRAGNEQFF; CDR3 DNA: TGTGCCAGCACCTCTAGCGGGAGGGCCGGGAATGAGCAGTTCTTC
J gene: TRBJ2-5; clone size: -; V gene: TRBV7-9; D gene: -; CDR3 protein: CASSAQGRETQYF; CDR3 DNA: TGTGCCAGCAGCGCCCAGGGGAGGGAGACCCAGTACTTC
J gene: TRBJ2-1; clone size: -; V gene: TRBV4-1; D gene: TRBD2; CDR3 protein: CASSQAPSGRAGNEQFF; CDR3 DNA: TGCGCCAGCAGCCAAGCTCCTAGCGGGAGGGCCGGGAATGAGCAGTTCTTC
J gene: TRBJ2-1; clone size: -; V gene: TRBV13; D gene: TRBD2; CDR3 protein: CASSDGTSGINEQFF; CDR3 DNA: TGTGCCAGCAGCGACGGGACTAGCGGGATTAATGAGCAGTTCTTC
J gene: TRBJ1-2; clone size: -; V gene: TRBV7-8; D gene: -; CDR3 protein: CASSPSRDTRNYGYTF; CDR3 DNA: TGTGCCAGCAGCCCTAGCCGGGACACTCGGAACTATGGCTACACCTTC
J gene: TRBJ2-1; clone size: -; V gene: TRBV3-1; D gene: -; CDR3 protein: CASSQGAGAYNEQFF; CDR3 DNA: TGTGCCAGCAGCCAAGGGGCGGGTGCATACAATGAGCAGTTCTTC
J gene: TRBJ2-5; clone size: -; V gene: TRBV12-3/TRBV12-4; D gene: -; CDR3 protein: CASSFSRGNQETQYF; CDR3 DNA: TGTGCCAGCAGTTTCTCGAGGGGAAACCAAGAGACCCAGTACTTC
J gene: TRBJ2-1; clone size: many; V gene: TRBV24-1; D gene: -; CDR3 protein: CATVSGSRPYNEQFF; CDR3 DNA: TGTGCCACCGTATCGGGTAGCCGGCCCTACAATGAGCAGTTCTTC
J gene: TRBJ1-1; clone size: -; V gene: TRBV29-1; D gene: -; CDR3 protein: CSVSRKLRTEAFF; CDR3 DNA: TGCAGCGTTAGCAGGAAATTACGGACTGAAGCTTTCTTT
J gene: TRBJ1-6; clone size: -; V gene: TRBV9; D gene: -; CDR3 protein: CASSPALGSPLHF; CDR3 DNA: TGTGCCAGCAGCCCAGCCTTAGGCTCACCCCTCCACTTT
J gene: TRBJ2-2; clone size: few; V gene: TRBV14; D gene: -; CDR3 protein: CASSQALLGTGELFF; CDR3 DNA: TGTGCCAGCAGCCAAGCTCTCTTGGGGACCGGGGAGCTGTTTTTT
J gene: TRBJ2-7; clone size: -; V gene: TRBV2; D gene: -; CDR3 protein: CASRTTTTYEQYF; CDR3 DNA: TGTGCCAGCAGGACGACCACCACCTACGAGCAGTACTTC
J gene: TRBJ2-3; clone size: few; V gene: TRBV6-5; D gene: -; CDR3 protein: CASSYHTGTQLWGTDTQYF; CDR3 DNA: TGTGCCAGCAGTTACCATACCGGGACCCAGCTTTGGGGCACAGATACGCAGTATTTT
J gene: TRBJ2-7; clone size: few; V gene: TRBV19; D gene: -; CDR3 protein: CASRSGLGLNYEQYF; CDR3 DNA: TGTGCCAGTAGATCGGGACTCGGGTTAAACTACGAGCAGTACTTC
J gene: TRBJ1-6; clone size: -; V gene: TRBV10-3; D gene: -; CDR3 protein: CAISESRTRINSPLHF; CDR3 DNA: TGTGCCATCAGTGAGTCGCGGACAAGGATCAATTCACCCCTCCACTTT
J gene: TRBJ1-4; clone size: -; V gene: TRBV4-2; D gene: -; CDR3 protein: CASSQSHNVGEKLFF; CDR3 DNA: TGTGCCAGCAGCCAGTCCCACAATGTAGGTGAAAAACTGTTTTTT
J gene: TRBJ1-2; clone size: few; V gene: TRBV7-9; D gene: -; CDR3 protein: CASSLMASNYGYTF; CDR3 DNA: TGTGCCAGCAGCTTAATGGCTTCCAACTATGGCTACACCTTC
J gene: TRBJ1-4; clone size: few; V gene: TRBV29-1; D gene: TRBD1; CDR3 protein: CSATGQEGGNEKLFF; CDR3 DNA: TGCAGCGCTACGGGACAGGAAGGCGGTAATGAAAAACTGTTTTTT
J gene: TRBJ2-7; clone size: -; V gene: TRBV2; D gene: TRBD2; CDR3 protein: CASSGTSGGPYEQYF; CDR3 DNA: TGTGCCAGCAGTGGGACTAGCGGGGGCCCCTACGAGCAGTACTTC
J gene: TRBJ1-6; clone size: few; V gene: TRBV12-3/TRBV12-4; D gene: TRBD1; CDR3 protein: CASKGTENSPLHF; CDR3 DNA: TGTGCCAGCAAGGGGACAGAAAACTCACCCCTCCACTTT
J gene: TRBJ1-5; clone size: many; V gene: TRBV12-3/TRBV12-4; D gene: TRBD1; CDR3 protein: CASSPTGGSSNQPQHF; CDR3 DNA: TGTGCCAGCAGTCCGACAGGGGGCTCTAGCAATCAGCCCCAGCATTTT
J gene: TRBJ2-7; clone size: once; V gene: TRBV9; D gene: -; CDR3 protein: CASSVAVELYNEQYF; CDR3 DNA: TGTGCCAGCAGCGTAGCGGTAGAACTCTACAATGAGCAGTACTTC
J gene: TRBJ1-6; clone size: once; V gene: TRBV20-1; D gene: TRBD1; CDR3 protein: CSAKRTGGGNSPLHF; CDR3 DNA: TGCAGTGCTAAACGGACAGGGGGCGGAAATTCACCCCTCCACTTT
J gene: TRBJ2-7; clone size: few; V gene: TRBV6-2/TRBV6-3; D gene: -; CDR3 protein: CASSPRGGAIYEQYF; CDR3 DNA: TGTGCCAGCAGCCCCCGAGGGGGAGCTATCTACGAGCAGTACTTC
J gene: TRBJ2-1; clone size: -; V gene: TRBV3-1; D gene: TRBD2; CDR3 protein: CASSQKTSGMSYNEQFF; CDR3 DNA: TGTGCCAGCAGCCAAAAGACTAGCGGGATGAGCTACAATGAGCAGTTCTTC
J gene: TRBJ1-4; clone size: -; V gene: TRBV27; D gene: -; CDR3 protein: CASSWRLSTNEKLFF; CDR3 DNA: TGTGCCAGCAGTTGGAGGTTATCAACTAATGAAAAACTGTTTTTT
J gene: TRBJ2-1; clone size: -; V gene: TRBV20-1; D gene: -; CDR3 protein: CSARGQDLRNGEQFF; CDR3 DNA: TGCAGTGCTAGAGGCCAAGACTTGAGAAACGGTGAGCAGTTCTTC
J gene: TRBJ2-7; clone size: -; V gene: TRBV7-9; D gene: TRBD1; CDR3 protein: CASSLSGTGEEQYF; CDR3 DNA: TGTGCCAGCAGCTTATCTGGGACAGGGGAGGAGCAGTACTTC
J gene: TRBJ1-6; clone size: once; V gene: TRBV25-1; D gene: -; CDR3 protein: CASRKNRDNSPLHF; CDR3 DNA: TGTGCCAGCAGAAAAAACAGGGATAATTCACCCCTCCACTTT
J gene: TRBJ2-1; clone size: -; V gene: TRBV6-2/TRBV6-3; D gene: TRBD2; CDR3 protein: CASSYPETSGRALGQFF; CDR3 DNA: TGTGCCAGCAGTTACCCCGAGACTAGCGGGAGGGCCTTGGGGCAGTTCTTC
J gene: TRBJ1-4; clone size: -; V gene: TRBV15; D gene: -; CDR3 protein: CATSAGLATNEKLFF; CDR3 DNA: TGTGCCACCAGCGCGGGACTCGCAACTAATGAAAAACTGTTTTTT
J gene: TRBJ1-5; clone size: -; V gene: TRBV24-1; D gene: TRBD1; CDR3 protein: CATSDARQGNNQPQHF; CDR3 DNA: TGTGCCACCAGTGATGCCAGACAGGGAAACAATCAGCCCCAGCATTTT
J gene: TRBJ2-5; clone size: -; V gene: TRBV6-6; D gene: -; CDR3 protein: CASSLSALQETQYF; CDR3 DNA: TGTGCCAGCAGTCTTTCAGCCCTCCAAGAGACCCAGTACTTC
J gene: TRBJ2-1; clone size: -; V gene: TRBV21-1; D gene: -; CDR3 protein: CASSKVALTNEQFF; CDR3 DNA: TGTGCCAGCAGCAAAGTGGCCCTCACTAATGAGCAGTTCTTC
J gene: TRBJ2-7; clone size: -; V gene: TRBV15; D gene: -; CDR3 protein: CATSRDGTGSYEQYF; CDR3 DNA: TGTGCCACCAGCAGAGATGGTACAGGGTCCTACGAGCAGTACTTC
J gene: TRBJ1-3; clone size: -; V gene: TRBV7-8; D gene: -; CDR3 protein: CASSLGQGGDNSGNTIYF; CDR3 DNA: TGTGCCAGCAGCTTAGGTCAGGGAGGAGATAACTCTGGAAACACCATATATTTT
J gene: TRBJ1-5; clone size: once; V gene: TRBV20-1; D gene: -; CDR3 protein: CSAHDTGTRVDQPQHF; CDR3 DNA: TGCAGTGCCCACGACACCGGGACGAGGGTAGATCAGCCCCAGCATTTT
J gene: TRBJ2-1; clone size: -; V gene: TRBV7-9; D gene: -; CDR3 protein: CASSQGLPNEQFF; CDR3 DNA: TGTGCCAGCAGCCAGGGACTCCCAAATGAGCAGTTCTTC
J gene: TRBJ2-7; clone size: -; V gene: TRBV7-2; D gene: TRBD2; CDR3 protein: CASSATSGGYEQYF; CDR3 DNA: TGTGCCAGCAGCGCGACTAGCGGGGGGTACGAGCAGTACTTC
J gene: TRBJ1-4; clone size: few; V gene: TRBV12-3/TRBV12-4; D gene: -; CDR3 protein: CASSIQGSNEKLFF; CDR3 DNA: TGTGCCAGCAGCATCCAGGGCAGTAATGAAAAACTGTTTTTT
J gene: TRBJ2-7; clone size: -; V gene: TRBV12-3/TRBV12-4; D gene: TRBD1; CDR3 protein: CASSPGQGVYEQYF; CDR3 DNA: TGTGCCAGCAGCCCCGGACAGGGGGTCTACGAGCAGTACTTC
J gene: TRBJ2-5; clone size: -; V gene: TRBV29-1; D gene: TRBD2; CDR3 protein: CSARGLAAQETQYF; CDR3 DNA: TGCAGCGCTCGGGGACTAGCGGCCCAGGAGACCCAGTACTTC
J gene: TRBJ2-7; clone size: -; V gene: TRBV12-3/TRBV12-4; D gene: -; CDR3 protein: CAVWGHPYNEQYF; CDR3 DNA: TGTGCCGTCTGGGGTCATCCCTACAATGAGCAGTACTTC
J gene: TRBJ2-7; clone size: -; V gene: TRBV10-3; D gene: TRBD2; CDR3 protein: CAIRGPTSGRANEQYF; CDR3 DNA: TGTGCCATCAGGGGACCCACTAGCGGGAGGGCCAATGAGCAGTACTTC
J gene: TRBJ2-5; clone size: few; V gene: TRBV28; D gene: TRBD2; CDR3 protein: CASSLTSGRRTETQYF; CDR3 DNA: TGTGCCAGCAGTTTAACTAGCGGGAGAAGGACGGAGACCCAGTACTTC
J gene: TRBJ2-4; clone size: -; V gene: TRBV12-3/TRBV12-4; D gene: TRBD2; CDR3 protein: CASSLRAGGPRGEQYF; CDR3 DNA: TGTGCCAGCAGTTTACGAGCGGGAGGGCCCAGGGGGGAGCAGTACTTC
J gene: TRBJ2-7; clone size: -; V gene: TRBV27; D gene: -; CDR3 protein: CASSFGSIYEQYF; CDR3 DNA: TGTGCCAGCAGTTTCGGCAGTATCTACGAGCAGTACTTC
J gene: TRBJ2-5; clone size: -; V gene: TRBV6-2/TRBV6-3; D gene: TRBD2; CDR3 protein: CASSPRTSGRGETQYF; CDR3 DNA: TGTGCCAGCAGTCCGCGGACTAGCGGGAGAGGGGAGACCCAGTACTTC
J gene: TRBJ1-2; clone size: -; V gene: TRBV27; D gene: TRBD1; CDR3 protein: CASSSTGGPNYGYTF; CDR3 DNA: TGTGCCAGCAGTTCGACAGGGGGCCCTAACTATGGCTACACCTTC
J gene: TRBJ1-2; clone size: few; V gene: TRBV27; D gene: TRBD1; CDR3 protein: CASSLTGPGGYGYTF; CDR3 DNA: TGTGCCAGCAGTTTGACAGGACCAGGGGGCTATGGCTACACCTTC
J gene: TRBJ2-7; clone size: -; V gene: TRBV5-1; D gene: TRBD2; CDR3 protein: CASSPDGGIAYEQYF; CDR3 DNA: TGCGCCAGCAGCCCGGACGGGGGGATCGCCTACGAGCAGTACTTC